The 20 T cell receptor beta chains in this list originate from one sample, sequenced in a study of monozygotic twins with inflammatory bowel disease. TCRdb re-called the 5' RACE reads and gives one entry per CDR3 protein, without DNA. The sample table includes roughly 200,000 distinct CDR3 sequences. The sequencing input was blood. These receptors all come from a human donor with ulcerative colitis or Crohn's disease, or a healthy co-twin of an affected twin (not recorded which).

CDR3: CASSLGRRSGANVLTF. The V and J genes are TRBV5-1 and TRBJ2-6. The CDR3 covers 16 residues. Germline CDR1 SGHRS, CDR2 YFSETQ.

This chain uses TRBV12-3 or TRBV12-4 with TRBJ1-2; TCRdb lists TRBD1, though no DNA is available to test this call. CDR3 length: 13 residues. The CDR3 is CASSLTGVGGYTF.

The CDR3 sequence: CATSVRRYEQYF. This chain connects TRBV24-1 to TRBJ2-7; TCRdb's D gene call, TRBD2, goes unchecked for lack of DNA. This CDR3 comprises 12 residues. Germline V CDR1 and CDR2: KGHDR, SFDVKD.

The chain has TRBV20-1 and TRBJ2-7; TCRdb indicates TRBD2, and absent DNA this call remains unverified. In germline, CDR1 is DFQATT, CDR2 SNEGSKA (reference sequence). The CDR3 consists of 14 residues. This chain's CDR3 is CSAREGIAGWEQYF.

This chain joins TRBV5-1 and TRBJ2-5; with no DNA, the TCRdb D assignment of TRBD1 cannot be verified. CDR1 and CDR2 from the germline V gene are SGHRS and YFSETQ. The CDR3 length is 14 residues. The CDR3 spells CASSSTLSAETQYF.

The chain combines TRBV7-6 with TRBJ2-1; there is no DNA to check the TCRdb D call of TRBD1. Germline V gene lookup returns CDR1 SGHVS and CDR2 FNYEAQ. The CDR3 sequence is 16 residues long. The CDR3 loop is CASSLTGPSSYNEQFF.

The genes are TRBV5-6 and TRBJ2-3. Germline V lookup: CDR1 SGHDT, CDR2 YYEEEE. CDR3 length: 17 amino acids. CDR3 region: CASSWGVLLSGADTQYF.

The chain combines TRBV12-3 or TRBV12-4 with TRBJ2-3; TCRdb names TRBD1, which stays unverified in the absence of DNA. The CDR3 runs to 15 residues. This CDR3 is CASSFPTGGTDTQYF.

This chain links TRBV5-4 with TRBJ1-1. Germline V lookup: CDR1 SGHNT, CDR2 YYREEE (reference sequence). The CDR3 runs 15 residues. This CDR3 is CASSLLDRVNTEAFF. Full variable domain (rest looked up from reference TRBV5-4 and TRBJ1-1): ETGVTQSPTHLIKTRGQQVTLRCSSQSGHNTVSWYQQALGQGPQFIFQYYREEENGRGNFPPRFSGLQFPNYSSELNVNALELDDSALYLCASSLLDRVNTEAFFGQGTRLTVV.

The chain has TRBV11-2 and TRBJ2-2; the D call of TRBD2 rests on TCRdb alone, since no DNA is present to check it. The CDR3 is 15 residues long. CDR1 is SGHAT and CDR2 is FQNNGV in the germline V gene. CDR3 sequence: CASSLVGGLDGELFF.

The genes are TRBV2 and TRBJ2-7; the D gene TCRdb calls, TRBD1, cannot be checked with no DNA. CDR1 and CDR2 (germline): SNHLY, FYNNEI. The CDR3 runs to 14 residues. The CDR3: CASTPGKGWDEQYF.

The chain links TRBV5-4 to TRBJ1-1. Germline CDR1 is SGHNT and CDR2 is YYREEE (reference sequence). The CDR3 loop spans 15 amino acids. Here the CDR3 reads CASSLAGEQYTEAFF.

V is TRBV25-1 and J is TRBJ1-2. This CDR3 region has 13 residues. CDR1 MGHDK and CDR2 SYGVNS come from the germline V gene. The CDR3 is CASSDPTFYGYTF.

The chain uses TRBV6-1 and TRBJ1-6. The CDR3 is 14 amino acids. Germline values: CDR1 MNHNS, CDR2 SASEGT. The CDR3 spells CASRPSSYNSPLHF.

V gene TRBV7-2 combines with J gene TRBJ1-2; TCRdb names TRBD1, which stays unverified in the absence of DNA. The germline V gene encodes CDR1 SGHTA and CDR2 FQGNSA. This CDR3 has 13 residues. CDR3 sequence: CASSADREYGYTF.

The chain is built from TRBV19 and TRBJ1-1; as DNA is missing, the TRBD1 call by TCRdb cannot be tested. The germline V gene encodes CDR1 LNHDA and CDR2 SQIVND (reference sequence). CDR3 length equals 14 residues. CDR3 region: CASKGTAQIRAAFF.

This chain joins TRBV29-1 and TRBJ1-1. CDR3 length: 12 amino acids. CDR1 is SQVTM, CDR2 ANQGSEA, per germline. The CDR3 reads CSITTGRTEAFF.

The chain is built from TRBV5-1 and TRBJ2-7; lacking DNA, the TRBD1 call made by TCRdb goes unchecked. The CDR3 is made up of 17 amino acids. Germline V gene sequence: CDR1 SGHRS, CDR2 YFSETQ. The CDR3 sequence: CASSRIIDGTETYEQYF.

V gene TRBV18 combines with J gene TRBJ1-6; TCRdb indicates TRBD1, and absent DNA this call remains unverified. The length of the CDR3 is 15 residues. Looked up from germline, CDR1 is KGHSH and CDR2 is LQKENI. The CDR3 sequence is CASSPRRGGYSPLHF.

This chain uses TRBV7-6 with TRBJ2-1; absent DNA, TCRdb's TRBD2 call cannot be checked. This CDR3 spans 14 amino acids. Germline CDR1 is SGHVS and CDR2 is FNYEAQ. The CDR3 reads CASSLGQGFDEQFF.